Listed here is a single T cell receptor (beta chain). What it binds is unknown. The data were taken from a study of vaccination effects on CD4 cells after COVID-19. Regarding the study as a whole: Long after vaccination, the clones induced by infection and by vaccine shrank markedly in size.

The data were produced by immunoSEQ multiplex PCR, yet TCRdb's version contains in-frame clones alone and is incomplete. The sample has about 73,000 clones, about four fifths seen once. The ViraFEST assay expanded antigen-specific CD4+ T cells with viral peptide pools before sequencing. When less than 11 days of culture had elapsed, CD4+ T cells were isolated. Vaccine recipients, nucleocapsid antibody negative, had no prior SARS-CoV-2 infection. The CDR3 is made up of 15 amino acids. V dropped 7 bases and J dropped 0 bases, with 13 bases sitting between them. CDR1 and CDR2 from the germline V gene are MNHEY and SVGAGI.

The chain uses TRBV6-5 and TRBJ2-1; weak D call: TRBD2 (5 bases). The receptor comes from a human donor who received a COVID-19 vaccine. The sample consisted of CD4+ T cells from PBMCs cultured with HCoV-NL63 spike peptides, taken before COVID-19 vaccination. The CDR3, as DNA: TGTGCCAGCATACGACGAGGGAGCTCCTACAATGAGCAGTTCTTC. Protein product: CASIRRGSSYNEQFF.